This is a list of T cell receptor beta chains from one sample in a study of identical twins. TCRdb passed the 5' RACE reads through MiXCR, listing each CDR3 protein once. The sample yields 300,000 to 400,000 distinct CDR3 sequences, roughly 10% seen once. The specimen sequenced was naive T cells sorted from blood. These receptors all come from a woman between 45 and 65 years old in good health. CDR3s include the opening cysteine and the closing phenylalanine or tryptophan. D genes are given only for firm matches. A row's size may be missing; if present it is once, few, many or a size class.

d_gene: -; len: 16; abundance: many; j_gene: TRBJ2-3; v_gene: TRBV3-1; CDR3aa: CASSPMVRDHTDTQYF; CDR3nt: TGTGCCAGCAGCCCCATGGTGCGGGATCACACAGATACGCAGTATTTT
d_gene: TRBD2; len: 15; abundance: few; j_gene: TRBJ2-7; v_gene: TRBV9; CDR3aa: CASSPRLAGVAEQYF; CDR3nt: TGTGCCAGCAGCCCCCGACTAGCGGGAGTCGCTGAGCAGTACTTC
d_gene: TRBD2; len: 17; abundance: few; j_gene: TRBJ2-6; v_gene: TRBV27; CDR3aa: CASALPSGGWGANVLTF; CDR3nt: TGTGCCAGCGCCCTTCCTAGCGGGGGATGGGGGGCCAACGTCCTGACTTTC
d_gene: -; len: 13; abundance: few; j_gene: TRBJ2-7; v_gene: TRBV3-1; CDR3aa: CASSQGWSYEQYF; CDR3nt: TGTGCCAGCAGCCAAGGCTGGTCCTACGAGCAGTACTTC
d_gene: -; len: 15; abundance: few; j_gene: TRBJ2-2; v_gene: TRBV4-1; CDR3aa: CASSQPPKNTGELFF; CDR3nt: TGCGCCAGCAGCCAACCCCCCAAGAACACCGGGGAGCTGTTTTTT
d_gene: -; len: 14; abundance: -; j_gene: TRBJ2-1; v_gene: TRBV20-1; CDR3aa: CSATPFDNDNEQFF; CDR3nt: TGCAGTGCTACTCCTTTCGACAACGACAATGAGCAGTTCTTC
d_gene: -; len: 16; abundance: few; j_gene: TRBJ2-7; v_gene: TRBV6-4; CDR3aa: CASSPTGRLPPYEQYF; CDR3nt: TGTGCCAGCAGTCCAACCGGGCGACTGCCTCCCTACGAGCAGTACTTC
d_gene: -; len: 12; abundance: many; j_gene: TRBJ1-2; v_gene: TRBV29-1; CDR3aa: CSVDSLWYGYTF; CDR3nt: TGCAGCGTCGACAGCCTCTGGTATGGCTACACCTTC
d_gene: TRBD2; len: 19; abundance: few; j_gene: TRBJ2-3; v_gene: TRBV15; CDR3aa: CATSAVPGLAGGYTDTQYF; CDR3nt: TGTGCCACCAGTGCTGTACCGGGACTAGCGGGAGGGTACACAGATACGCAGTATTTT
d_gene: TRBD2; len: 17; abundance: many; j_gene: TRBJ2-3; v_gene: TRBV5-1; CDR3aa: CASSLALTSGATDTQYF; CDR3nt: TGCGCCAGCAGCTTGGCTTTGACTAGCGGAGCCACAGATACGCAGTATTTT
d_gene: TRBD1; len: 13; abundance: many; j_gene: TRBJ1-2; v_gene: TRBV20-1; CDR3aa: CSARTGGAYGYTF; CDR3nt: TGCAGTGCTCGGACAGGGGGGGCCTATGGCTACACCTTC
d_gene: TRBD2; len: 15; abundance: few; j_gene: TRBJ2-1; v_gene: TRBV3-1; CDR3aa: CASSQGPSGYNEQFF; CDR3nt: TGTGCCAGCAGCCAAGGTCCTAGCGGGTACAATGAGCAGTTCTTC
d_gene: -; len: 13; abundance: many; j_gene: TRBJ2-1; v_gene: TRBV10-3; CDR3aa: CAVRASENNEQFF; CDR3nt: TGTGCCGTCAGGGCTAGCGAGAACAATGAGCAGTTCTTC
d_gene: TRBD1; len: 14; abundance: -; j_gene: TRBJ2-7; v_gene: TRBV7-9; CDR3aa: CASPHTGDPYEQYF; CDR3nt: TGTGCCAGCCCTCACACAGGGGACCCCTACGAGCAGTACTTC
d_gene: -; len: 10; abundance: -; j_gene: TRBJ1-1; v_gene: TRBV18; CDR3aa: CASSSPDRTF; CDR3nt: TGTGCCAGCTCATCGCCCGACAGGACCTTT
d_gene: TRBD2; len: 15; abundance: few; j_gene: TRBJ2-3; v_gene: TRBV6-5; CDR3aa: CASSRGTSGRDTQYF; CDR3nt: TGTGCCAGCAGTCGAGGGACTAGCGGGAGAGATACGCAGTATTTT
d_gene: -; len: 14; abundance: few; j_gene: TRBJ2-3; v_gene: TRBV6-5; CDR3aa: CASSYVLAGDTQYF; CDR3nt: TGTGCCAGCAGTTACGTGCTAGCCGGAGATACGCAGTATTTT
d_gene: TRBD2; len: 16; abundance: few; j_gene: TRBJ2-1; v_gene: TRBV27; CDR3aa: CASSLLGTSGRIEQFF; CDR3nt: TGTGCCAGCAGTCTCCTCGGGACTAGCGGGAGAATTGAGCAGTTCTTC
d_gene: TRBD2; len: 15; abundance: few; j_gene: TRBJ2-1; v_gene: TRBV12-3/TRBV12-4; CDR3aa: CASSLGAGGEFRQFF; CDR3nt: TGTGCCAGCAGTTTGGGAGCGGGGGGGGAGTTTAGGCAGTTCTTC
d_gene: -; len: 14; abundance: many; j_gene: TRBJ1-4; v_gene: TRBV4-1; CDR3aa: CASSPPTSRGKLFF; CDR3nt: TGCGCCAGCAGCCCCCCGACCTCCAGGGGAAAACTGTTTTTT
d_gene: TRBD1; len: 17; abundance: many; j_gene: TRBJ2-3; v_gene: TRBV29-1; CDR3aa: CSVFPPGTGGVADTQYF; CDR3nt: TGCAGCGTGTTTCCTCCCGGGACAGGGGGCGTCGCAGATACGCAGTATTTT
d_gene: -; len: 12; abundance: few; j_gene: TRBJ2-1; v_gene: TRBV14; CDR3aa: CASSRGINEQFF; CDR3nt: TGTGCCAGCAGCCGCGGGATCAATGAGCAGTTCTTC
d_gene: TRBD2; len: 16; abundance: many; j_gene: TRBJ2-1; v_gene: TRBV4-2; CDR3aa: CASSQDGRASYNEQFF; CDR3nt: TGTGCCAGCAGCCAAGATGGGAGGGCCTCATACAATGAGCAGTTCTTC
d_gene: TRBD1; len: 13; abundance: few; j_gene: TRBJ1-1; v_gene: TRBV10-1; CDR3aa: CASRGQVNTEAFF; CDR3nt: TGCGCCAGCCGGGGACAGGTGAACACTGAAGCTTTCTTT
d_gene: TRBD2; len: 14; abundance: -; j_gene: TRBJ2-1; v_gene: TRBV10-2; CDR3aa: CASHRDYTDNEQFF; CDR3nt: TGCGCCAGCCACCGGGACTATACCGACAATGAGCAGTTCTTC
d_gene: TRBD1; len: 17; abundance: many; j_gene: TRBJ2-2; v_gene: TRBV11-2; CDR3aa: CASSLGLGQRYTGELFF; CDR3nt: TGTGCCAGCAGCTTAGGTTTGGGACAGAGATACACCGGGGAGCTGTTTTTT